These 14 T cell receptor beta chains came from one sample sequenced in a study of T cells after posttransplantation cyclophosphamide. Sequenced by immunoSEQ multiplex PCR; TCRdb stores in-frame clones only, minus some. The sample was found to contain about 24,000 clones, and every one recurs. The specimen was PBMCs. Every receptor here comes from a woman aged 60-75 years in good health, CMV-negative, and a related stem cell transplant donor.

This clone came up many times. The chain has TRBV19 and TRBJ1-2; a possible D gene is TRBD1 (5 bases). The V gene lost 7 bases and the J gene lost 2 bases, with 14 bases spanning the gap. This CDR3 spans 14 amino acids. The germline CDR1 and CDR2 sequences are LNHDA and SQIVND (reference sequence). CDR3 DNA: TGTGCCAGTACCATAGGAGGGACGAACTATGGCTACACCTTC. As protein: CASTIGGTNYGYTF.

On this clone: This may arise from a read error, as a much more abundant clone is one base away. J is TRBJ2-1 and V is TRBV20-1, with D perhaps TRBD2 (6 bases). CDR1 and CDR2 (germline): DFQATT, SNEGSKA (reference sequence). The CDR3 runs to 11 residues. DNA for the CDR3: TGCGGTGCTCGCGGGAACAATGAGCAGTTCTTC. Translating it yields CGARGNNEQFF.

This clone was detected many times. The V and J genes are TRBV11-3 and TRBJ2-1; D might be TRBD1 (5 bases). The CDR3 totals 16 residues. V was cut by 5 bases and J by 0 bases, with 14 bases left in between. The V gene's germline CDR1 is SGHNT and CDR2 YENEEA. This CDR3 reads CASSPLSDTSYNEQFF. CDR3 sequence (DNA): TGTGCCAGCAGCCCTCTCTCGGACACCTCCTACAATGAGCAGTTCTTC.

This clone was counted between two and nine times. J is TRBJ1-1 and V is TRBV28; TRBD1 matches 8 bases. Trimming took 1 base from V and 6 from J; bases not matched to a gene: 25. The CDR3 loop spans 21 amino acids. Germline V lookup: CDR1 MDHEN, CDR2 SYDVKM. In DNA form, the CDR3 reads TGTGCCAGCAGTTTATCCTATACACAGGGGCTGACACAGGGGGATGACGCTGAAGCTTTCTTT. Its protein product is CASSLSYTQGLTQGDDAEAFF.

This clone was observed many times. The V call is TRBV18, the J call TRBJ2-1; no clear D. The germline gives CDR1 KGHSH, CDR2 LQKENI. The ends were cut back, 3 bases at V and 7 bases at J, with 4 bases in the middle. The CDR3 totals 11 residues. The CDR3 here is CASSPSNEQFF. The CDR3 coding sequence is TGTGCCAGCTCACCTTCAAATGAGCAGTTCTTC.

This clone was found a few times. This chain connects TRBV5-8 to TRBJ2-5, with TRBD2 matching 8 bases. The V gene end was trimmed by 0 bases and the J gene end by 7 bases; junction bases not matched to a gene: 8. CDR1 and CDR2 from the germline V gene are SGHTS and YDEGEE. This CDR3 region has 15 residues. This chain's CDR3 is CASSLGTSYGGTQYF. Written as DNA, the CDR3 is TGTGCCAGCAGCTTGGGGACTAGCTACGGTGGGACCCAGTACTTC. Supplemented by reference TRBV5-8 and TRBJ2-5, the full variable domain reads EAGVTQSPTHLIKTRGQQATLRCSPISGHTSVYWYQQALGLGLQFLLWYDEGEERNRGNFPPRFSGRQFPNYSSELNVNALELEDSALYLCASSLGTSYGGTQYFGPGTRLLVL.

This clone showed up many times. V gene TRBV11-2 combines with J gene TRBJ1-1, with 7 bases lining up with TRBD1. V gave up 3 bases and J gave up 4 bases; unmatched junction bases: 5. CDR1 is SGHAT, CDR2 FQNNGV, per germline. CDR3 length: 14 residues. CDR3 sequence: CASSLGQMGTEAFF. In nucleotides, the CDR3 is TGTGCCAGCAGCTTGGGACAGATGGGCACTGAAGCTTTCTTT.

This clone has ten or more counts. The gene calls are TRBV19 and TRBJ1-2; a weak D match, TRBD1 (6 bases). The CDR3 is made up of 15 amino acids. V lost 10 bases and J lost 4, with 22 bases in between. Germline CDR1 LNHDA, CDR2 SQIVND (reference sequence). The CDR3 loop is CATQTGGQVGYGYTF. The CDR3 nucleotides read TGTGCCACCCAAACGGGGGGGCAGGTGGGCTATGGCTACACCTTC.

This clone was observed at least ten times. This chain connects TRBV4-1 to TRBJ2-4; 9 bases are shared with TRBD2. Losses at the gene ends were 0 bases for V and 5 bases for J; bases not matched to a gene: 14. Germline V gene sequence: CDR1 MGHRA, CDR2 YSYEKL. This CDR3 comprises 19 residues. This CDR3 is CASSQDSGAAGGDQNIQYF. The CDR3 DNA is TGCGCCAGCAGCCAAGATTCGGGGGCGGCGGGAGGGGACCAAAACATTCAGTACTTC.

This clone was detected ten times or more. The V gene is TRBV6-4, the J gene TRBJ1-2; 9 nucleotides line up with TRBD1. The junction had 4 bases not matched to a gene; V was cut back by 0 bases and J by 8 bases. The CDR3 totals 14 residues. CDR1 is MRHNA and CDR2 is SNTAGT in the germline V gene. The CDR3 region has the DNA TGTGCCAGCAGTGACTCGCGGACAGGGGACGGCTACACCTTC. Translation: CASSDSRTGDGYTF.

This chain uses TRBV6-4 with TRBJ2-1; TRBD1 agrees at 9 bases. The CDR3 runs to 16 residues. Germline loops: CDR1 MRHNA, CDR2 SNTAGT. The junction had 7 bases not matched to a gene; V was cut back by 5 bases and J by 2 bases. CDR3 in DNA: TGTGCCAGCAGTCCCCCCGGGACAGGGCCCTACAATGAGCAGTTCTTC. It codes for CASSPPGTGPYNEQFF.

This clone was detected ten times or more. The DNA of the CDR3 is TGCGCCAGCAGCTTGGCCGGGGGGGGAAGGTACAATGAGCAGTTCTTC. This codes for CASSLAGGGRYNEQFF. The V call is TRBV5-1, the J call TRBJ2-1; 8 bases match TRBD2. The CDR3 consists of 16 residues. Unmatched junction bases numbered 6, after V lost 0 bases and J lost 4 bases. Germline CDR1 reads SGHRS; CDR2 reads YFSETQ.

Many counts were recorded for this clone. The chain has TRBV7-2 and TRBJ2-3; TRBD2 agrees at 7 bases. Germline V gene sequence: CDR1 SGHTA, CDR2 FQGNSA. The CDR3 covers 17 residues. V dropped 5 bases and J dropped 4; count of bases not matched to a gene: 15. The CDR3 DNA is TGTGCCAGCAGCATATTACCCCCGGGACTAATAGCAGATACGCAGTATTTT. Protein: CASSILPPGLIADTQYF.

At least ten counts were recorded for this clone. The V and J genes are TRBV28 and TRBJ1-4; D is unclear. Germline CDR1 reads MDHEN; CDR2 reads SYDVKM. This CDR3 region has 11 residues. V lost 6 bases and J lost 13, with 12 bases in between. The CDR3 DNA sequence: TGTGCCAGCAGCCCAAGTGAGGGACTGTTTTTT. Amino acids: CASSPSEGLFF. Full variable domain (missing parts from reference TRBV28 and TRBJ1-4): DVKVTQSSRYLVKRTGEKVFLECVQDMDHENMFWYRQDPGLGLRLIYFSYDVKMKEKGDIPEGYSVSREKKERFSLILESASTNQTSMYLCASSPSEGLFFGSGTQLSVL.